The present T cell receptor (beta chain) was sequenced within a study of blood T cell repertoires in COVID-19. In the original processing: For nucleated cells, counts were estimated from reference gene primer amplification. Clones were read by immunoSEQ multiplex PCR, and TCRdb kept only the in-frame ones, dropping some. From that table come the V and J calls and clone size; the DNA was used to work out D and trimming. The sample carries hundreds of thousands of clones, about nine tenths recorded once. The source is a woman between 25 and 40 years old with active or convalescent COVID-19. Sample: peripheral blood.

CDR3 region: CASTPKRGNTAEAFF. In nucleotides, the CDR3 is TGTGCCAGTACCCCAAAGAGGGGGAATACCGCTGAAGCTTTCTTT. The V call is TRBV19, the J call TRBJ1-1, with D possibly matching TRBD1 (6 bases). The CDR3 is 15 residues long. V lost 7 bases to trimming and J lost 6 bases, with 21 bases between them. In germline, CDR1 is LNHDA, CDR2 SQIVND (reference sequence). Using reference TRBV19 and TRBJ1-1 for the parts outside the CDR3, the full variable domain is DGGITQSPKYLFRKEGQNVTLSCEQNLNHDAMYWYRQDPGQGLRLIYYSQIVNDFQKGDIAEGYSVSREKKESFPLTVTSAQKNPTAFYLCASTPKRGNTAEAFFGQGTRLTVV.